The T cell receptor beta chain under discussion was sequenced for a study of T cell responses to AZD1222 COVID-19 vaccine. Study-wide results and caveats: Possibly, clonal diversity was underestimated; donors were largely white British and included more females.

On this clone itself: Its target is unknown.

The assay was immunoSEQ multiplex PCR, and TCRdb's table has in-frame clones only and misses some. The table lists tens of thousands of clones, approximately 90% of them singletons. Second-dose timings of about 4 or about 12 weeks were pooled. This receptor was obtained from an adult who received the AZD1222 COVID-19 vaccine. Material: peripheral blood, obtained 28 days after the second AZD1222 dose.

CDR3 sequence: CASSVDRVEQYF. The CDR3 DNA is TGCGCCAGCAGCGTGGACAGGGTCGAGCAGTACTTC. The chain recombines TRBV5-1 with TRBJ2-7; 8 bases fit TRBD1. The CDR3 loop spans 12 amino acids. V was pared by 4 bases and J by 6 bases, with 3 bases of the junction left unmatched. CDR1 is SGHRS, CDR2 YFSETQ, per germline.